Below, 4 T cell receptor beta chains from the same sample are listed, as sequenced in a study of blood T cell repertoires in COVID-19. Repertoires were generated with immunoSEQ multiplex PCR, while TCRdb's copy carries only in-frame clones and drops some. This sample yields more than 250,000 clones, of which approximately 80% are seen a single time; 5% belongs to the top ten. Sequencing was performed on PBMCs or T cells enriched from blood (not recorded which). The receptors shown here come from a middle-aged man who had been exposed to COVID-19.

J is TRBJ2-5 and V is TRBV3-1 (or the pseudogene TRBV3-2); the match to TRBD1 covers 9 bases. From germline, CDR1 is LGHDT and CDR2 YNNKEL (reference sequence). V shed 4 bases and J 6 bases; nucleotides not matched to a gene: 6. This CDR3 region has 14 residues. This CDR3 reads CASSRGTGTQTQYF. Written as DNA, the CDR3 is TGTGCCAGCAGCCGTGGGACAGGGACACAGACCCAGTACTTC.

The chain uses TRBV7-2 and TRBJ2-1; tentative D call: TRBD2 (5 bases). V was shortened by 7 bases and J by 2 bases, with 12 bases between the two germline ends. Germline V gene lookup returns CDR1 SGHTA and CDR2 FQGNSA. The CDR3 has 14 amino acids. The DNA for the CDR3 is TGTGCCAGCACTCCAACTAGGACCTACAATGAGCAGTTCTTC. Its protein product is CASTPTRTYNEQFF.

The rearrangement joins TRBV5-1 to TRBJ2-3, with 10 positions matching TRBD1. The CDR3 contains 14 residues. V lost 5 bases to trimming and J lost 5 bases; unmatched junction nucleotides: 5. CDR1 and CDR2 (germline): SGHRS, YFSETQ. The CDR3, as DNA: TGCGCCAGCAGTCTTGGGACAGGGGTAGATACGCAGTATTTT. It yields the protein CASSLGTGVDTQYF.

The J gene is TRBJ1-3, the V gene TRBV5-1; D is unclear. V lost 2 bases and J 0 bases, leaving 6 bases between the germline ends. The germline V gene encodes CDR1 SGHRS and CDR2 YFSETQ. CDR3 length: 14 amino acids. CDR3 sequence reads: CASSFGDSGNTIYF. CDR3 bases: TGCGCCAGCAGCTTCGGGGACTCTGGAAACACCATATATTTT.